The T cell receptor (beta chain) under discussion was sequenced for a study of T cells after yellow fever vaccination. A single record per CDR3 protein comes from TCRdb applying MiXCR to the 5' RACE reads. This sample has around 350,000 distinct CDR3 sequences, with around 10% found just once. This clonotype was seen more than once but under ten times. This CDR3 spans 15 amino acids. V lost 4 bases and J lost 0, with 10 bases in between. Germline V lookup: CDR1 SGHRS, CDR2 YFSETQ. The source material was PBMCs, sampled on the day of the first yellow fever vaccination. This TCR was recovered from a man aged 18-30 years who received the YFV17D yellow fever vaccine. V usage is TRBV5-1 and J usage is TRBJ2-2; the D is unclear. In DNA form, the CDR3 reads TGCGCCAGCAGCCTGATGACATCGAACACCGGGGAGCTGTTTTTT. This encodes CASSLMTSNTGELFF. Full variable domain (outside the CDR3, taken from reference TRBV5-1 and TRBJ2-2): KAGVTQTPRYLIKTRGQQVTLSCSPISGHRSVSWYQQTPGQGLQFLFEYFSETQRNKGNFPGRFSGRQFSNSRSEMNVSTLELGDSALYLCASSLMTSNTGELFFGEGSRLTVL.